The clone carrying this T cell receptor (beta chain) occurred once. This entry comes from a study of blood T cell repertoires in COVID-19. The CDR3 has 15 residues. V dropped 5 bases and J dropped 0; count of bases not matched to a gene: 5. Looked up from germline, CDR1 is SEHNR and CDR2 is FQNEAQ (reference sequence). The method was immunoSEQ multiplex PCR; TCRdb's version includes in-frame clones alone and lacks a portion of them. The top ten clones hold around 22% of a sample with about 43,000 clones, over 75% of them seen once. The sequence was collected from a woman aged 55-70 years with acute or convalescent COVID-19. The specimen sequenced was peripheral blood. The chain is built from TRBV7-9 and TRBJ2-3; 7 bases match TRBD2. The CDR3 DNA reads as TGTGCCAGCAGCACAGCGGGGACTAGCACAGATACGCAGTATTTT. Its protein product is CASSTAGTSTDTQYF.